This TCR beta chain was sequenced in a study of CD8 T cells in ankylosing spondylitis (dated by TCRdb to about 2017). As for the study more broadly: The study set out to find disease-linked TCR variants by profiling T cell receptor beta repertoires in ankylosing spondylitis patients and healthy donors. The full study cohort was made up of 25 ankylosing spondylitis patients and about a hundred healthy donors. Peripheral blood was sampled, and synovial fluid was also collected from ankylosing spondylitis patients. The investigation overall reported the following: The disease-linked clones were reported to be significantly enriched in matched synovial fluid samples from ankylosing spondylitis patients. Some of the motif variants had been reported before in the synovial fluid and blood of reactive arthritis patients, a finding that suggests common disease-initiation mechanisms. The disease-linked clones had a CD8+ phenotype and were found at relatively low frequencies in peripheral blood. Blood from ankylosing spondylitis patients appeared to be characterized by a TCR beta motif made up of about 8 highly homologous amino acid variants.

The instrument was an Illumina HiSeq 2500. TCR beta libraries were prepared by quantitative 5'-RACE with molecular barcodes. The study's processing was this. To identify disease-linked TCR variants, a new computational method was used, one built on a probabilistic model of VDJ rearrangement. The public reads were reanalyzed by TCRdb: fastp trimming at Q25, MiXCR alignment, in-frame beta chains only. One record per CDR3 amino acid sequence lists the most common genes and DNA. The V and J calls reflect TCRdb's pipeline rather than the authors' work. This sample has about 400,000 distinct CDR3 sequences in its table, and 20% to 25% of those were observed once. Of the sample, around 13% is held by the ten largest clones. In regard to this clonotype: Its antigen has not been determined. Per-base qualities were not stored, and no clone one base away is much larger.

This TCR was sampled from a male donor with ankylosing spondylitis or in good health (not recorded which). Sequenced: blood, either unsorted or a sorted T cell fraction (not recorded which).

The nucleotides are TGCAGTGCTGGGACTAGCCGAAATTCCTACGAGCAGTACTTC. Its amino acids are CSAGTSRNSYEQYF. The rearrangement combines TRBV20-1 with TRBJ2-7; a stretch of 9 junction bases matches TRBD2. The germline V gene (reference sequence) provides CDR1 DFQATT and CDR2 SNEGSKA. The CDR3 holds 14 amino acids from the cysteine to the phenylalanine. Solely the CDR3 DNA is kept, with 42 bases framed from the first base. V lost 5 bases and J lost 1 base, and the count of bases not matched to a germline gene is 6.